A single sample gave rise to the 17 T cell receptor beta chains below, sequenced in a study of T cell responses to AZD1222 COVID-19 vaccine (dated by TCRdb to about 2021). Library creation used the immunoSEQ multiplex PCR assay. TCRdb carries this immuneACCESS record with in-frame sequences only. Its versions omit some clonotypes, under half of them owing to an unresolved V gene in the studies checked, with the rest unexplained. In this sample the table shows some 74,000 clones, nearly 90% of which occur a single time. The biggest ten clones account for approximately 1.3% of the sample. Explained via the paper, the time point label denotes: about 28 days (+/-7) after the second vaccine dose. Sample: peripheral blood, taken 28 days after the second AZD1222 dose. Source of these receptors: an adult who received the AZD1222 COVID-19 vaccine.

The rearrangement links TRBV24-1 to TRBJ2-1; no definite D call. CDR3 length: 12 residues. Trimming pared 4 bases from V and 5 bases from J, leaving 5 bases between. In germline, CDR1 is KGHDR, CDR2 SFDVKD. The CDR3 is CATSERDNEQFF. The CDR3 region has the DNA TGTGCCACCAGTGAGCGTGACAATGAGCAGTTCTTC.

This clone was seen once. The chain combines TRBV7-8 with TRBJ2-5; possibly TRBD1 for D (6 bases). Germline CDR1 reads SGHVS; CDR2 reads FQNEAQ. The V gene lost 0 bases and the J gene lost 6 bases, with 14 bases spanning the gap. This CDR3 comprises 15 residues. The CDR3 DNA reads TGTGCCAGCAGCTTAGCCACAGGGACCTGGCAGACCCAGTACTTC. As protein: CASSLATGTWQTQYF.

The chain recombines TRBV27 with TRBJ2-1; 10 bases are a match to TRBD2. The germline V gene encodes CDR1 MNHEY and CDR2 SMNVEV (reference sequence). There are 16 residues in the CDR3. The junction had 8 bases not matched to a gene; V was cut back by 5 bases and J by 4 bases. For the CDR3, the DNA is TGTGCCAGCAGTGGACCCGGACTAGCGGATTACAATGAGCAGTTCTTC. As protein: CASSGPGLADYNEQFF.

V is TRBV3-1 (or the pseudogene TRBV3-2) and J is TRBJ2-2; no clear D. Trimming took 2 bases from V and 8 from J, leaving 18 bases between them. The CDR3 has 16 residues. Germline CDR1 reads LGHDT; CDR2 reads YNNKEL (reference sequence). The CDR3 reads CASSQTGGPRPGELFF. In DNA, the CDR3 is TGTGCCAGCAGCCAAACTGGCGGCCCCCGTCCAGGGGAGCTGTTTTTT.

This sequence joins TRBV2 and TRBJ2-3; TRBD2 aligns across 9 bases. J gave up 4 bases and V 5 bases, and 7 bases lay outside the gene matches. The CDR3 sequence is 15 residues long. The germline CDR1 and CDR2 sequences are SNHLY and FYNNEI. The CDR3 DNA reads TGTGCCAGCAGTCCGACTAGCGGTTGGGCAGATACGCAGTATTTT. Translating gives CASSPTSGWADTQYF.

This chain connects TRBV12-3 or TRBV12-4 to TRBJ1-1, with D tentatively TRBD1 (6 bases). With 8 bases removed from V and 8 bases from J, the gap between germline ends came to 18 bases. This CDR3 spans 13 amino acids. CDR3 region: CASPPGRGAEAFF. The CDR3 DNA is TGTGCCAGCCCCCCGGGCAGGGGAGCAGAAGCTTTCTTT.

This clone was seen once. This chain uses TRBV7-2 with TRBJ2-1, with D tentatively TRBD1 (5 bases). V was trimmed by 3 bases and J by 7 bases, leaving 7 bases between them. This CDR3 is built from 12 residues. The germline gives CDR1 SGHTA, CDR2 FQGNSA. The CDR3 nucleotides read TGTGCCAGCAGCTTGCAGGGAAATGAGCAGTTCTTC. It specifies CASSLQGNEQFF.

V usage is TRBV7-9 and J usage is TRBJ2-7, with D maybe TRBD1 (5 bases). The V gene lost 1 base and the J gene lost 4 bases, with 17 bases spanning the gap. Per germline, CDR1 SEHNR and CDR2 FQNEAQ (reference sequence). CDR3 length: 16 residues. The CDR3 DNA is TGTGCCAGCAGCTTAGGGACGTGGACACCATTATACGAGCAGTACTTC. Amino acids: CASSLGTWTPLYEQYF.

This sequence joins TRBV9 and TRBJ1-5; D not resolved. V was trimmed by 4 bases and J by 4 bases, leaving 15 bases between them. Germline CDR1 reads SGDLS; CDR2 reads YYNGEE. CDR3 length: 15 amino acids. CDR3 loop: CASSSSDGRNQPQHF. The CDR3 DNA follows: TGTGCCAGCAGCTCCTCGGATGGGAGAAATCAGCCCCAGCATTTT.

This rearrangement joins TRBV19 to TRBJ1-1; D is unclear. The CDR3 extends over 14 amino acids. Germline V gene data show CDR1 as LNHDA and CDR2 as SQIVND (reference sequence). With 3 bases removed from V and 6 bases from J, the gap between germline ends came to 14 bases. The CDR3 is CASSIGGIGAEAFF. In nucleotides, the CDR3 is TGTGCCAGTAGTATTGGAGGGATTGGGGCTGAAGCTTTCTTT. Combining the CDR3 with reference TRBV19 and TRBJ1-1 gives the whole variable domain DGGITQSPKYLFRKEGQNVTLSCEQNLNHDAMYWYRQDPGQGLRLIYYSQIVNDFQKGDIAEGYSVSREKKESFPLTVTSAQKNPTAFYLCASSIGGIGAEAFFGQGTRLTVV.

The chain uses TRBV30 and TRBJ1-1; D call uncertain. Germline V gives CDR1 GTSNPN, CDR2 SVGIG (reference sequence). This CDR3 spans 11 amino acids. V lost 6 bases and J 3 bases, leaving 8 bases between the germline ends. CDR3 nucleotide sequence: TGTGCCTGCTGGGGTTACACTGAAGCTTTCTTT. Translation: CACWGYTEAFF. The whole variable domain, remainder taken from reference TRBV30 and TRBJ1-1, is SQTIHQWPATLVQPVGSPLSLECTVEGTSNPNLYWYRQAAGRGLQLLFYSVGIGQISSEVPQNLSASRPQDRQFILSSKKLLLSDSGFYLCACWGYTEAFFGQGTRLTVV.

The gene calls are TRBV11-2 and TRBJ2-7, with TRBD2 matching over 13 bases. CDR1 is SGHAT, CDR2 FQNNGV, per germline. The CDR3 totals 15 residues. With 5 bases clipped from V and 5 bases from J, the junction kept 6 bases outside the gene matches. The CDR3 DNA reads as TGTGCCAGCAGCCAACTAGCGGGAGGGCGCGACGAGCAGTACTTC. Encoded protein: CASSQLAGGRDEQYF.

The chain joins TRBV30 to TRBJ1-4; D is uncertain. The CDR3 loop spans 13 amino acids. The germline CDR1 and CDR2 sequences are GTSNPN and SVGIG (reference sequence). With 0 bases removed from V and 8 bases from J, the gap between germline ends came to 10 bases. In nucleotides, the CDR3 is TGTGCCTGGAGTGTGGCGGTCCGAGAAAAACTGTTTTTT. Encoded protein: CAWSVAVREKLFF. The full variable domain, rest sourced from reference TRBV30 and TRBJ1-4, is SQTIHQWPATLVQPVGSPLSLECTVEGTSNPNLYWYRQAAGRGLQLLFYSVGIGQISSEVPQNLSASRPQDRQFILSSKKLLLSDSGFYLCAWSVAVREKLFFGSGTQLSVL.

As regards this clone: Compared with germline, one end of the junction differs, possibly owing to a read error. The genes are TRBV7-7 and TRBJ1-4, with a possible D match to TRBD1 (5 bases). This CDR3 spans 13 amino acids. Germline CDR1 reads SSHAT; CDR2 reads FNYEAQ (reference sequence). The CDR3 loop is CASSRQSNEKLFF. CDR3 sequence (DNA): TGTGCTAGCAGCCGACAGTCTAATGAAAAACTGTTTTTT.

V gene TRBV30 combines with J gene TRBJ1-5; D gene ambiguous. Trimming removed 1 base from V and 1 base from J, with 8 bases in between. Per the germline V gene, CDR1 is GTSNPN and CDR2 is SVGIG (reference sequence). CDR3 length: 14 amino acids. In DNA, the CDR3 is TGTGCCTGGAGTGGAGCGACAAGCAATCAGCCCCAGCATTTT. It specifies CAWSGATSNQPQHF.

V and J are TRBV5-1 and TRBJ1-4; the D gene is possibly TRBD1 (6 bases). The CDR3 covers 16 residues. Trimming cost V 1 base and J 5 bases, with 15 bases left between them. CDR1 and CDR2 (germline): SGHRS, YFSETQ. CDR3 protein: CASSLIGQPRNEKLFF. CDR3 DNA: TGCGCCAGCAGCTTGATAGGACAGCCTCGGAATGAAAAACTGTTTTTT.

This clone was picked up one time. This CDR3 is CASSDSYEQYF. In nucleotides, the CDR3 is TGTGCCAGCAGCGATTCCTACGAGCAGTACTTC. The gene calls are TRBV3-1 (or the pseudogene TRBV3-2) and TRBJ2-7; D gene unclear. The CDR3 loop spans 11 amino acids. V was shortened by 5 bases and J by 1 base, with 3 bases between the two germline ends. The germline V gene encodes CDR1 LGHDT and CDR2 YNNKEL (reference sequence).